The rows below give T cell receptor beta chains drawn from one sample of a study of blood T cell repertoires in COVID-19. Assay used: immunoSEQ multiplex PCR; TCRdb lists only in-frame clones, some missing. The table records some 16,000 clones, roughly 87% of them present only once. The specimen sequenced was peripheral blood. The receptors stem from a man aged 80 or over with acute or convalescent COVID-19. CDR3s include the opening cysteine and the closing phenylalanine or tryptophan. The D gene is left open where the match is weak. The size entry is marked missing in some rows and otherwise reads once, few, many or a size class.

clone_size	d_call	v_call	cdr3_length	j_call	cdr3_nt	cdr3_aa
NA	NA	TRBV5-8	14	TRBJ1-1	TGTGCCAGCACCGAAGGTCGGGGGAACACTGAAGCTTTCTTT	CASTEGRGNTEAFF
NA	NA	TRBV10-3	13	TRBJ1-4	TGTGCCATCAACGGGGGAGAGGGTGAAAAACTGTTTTTT	CAINGGEGEKLFF
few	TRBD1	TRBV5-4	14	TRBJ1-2	TGTGCCAGCAGCTTGGCCGGGACAGGGAGGGGCTACACCTTC	CASSLAGTGRGYTF
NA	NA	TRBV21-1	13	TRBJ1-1	NA	CAGTVLRDTEAFF
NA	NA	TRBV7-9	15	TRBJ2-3	TGTGCCAGCGGTTGGTCGACCGGGTCCACAGATACGCAGTATTTT	CASGWSTGSTDTQYF
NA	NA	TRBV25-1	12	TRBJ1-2	TGTGCCAGCAGTGCAACTAACTATGGCTACACCTTC	CASSATNYGYTF
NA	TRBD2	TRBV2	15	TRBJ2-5	TGTGCCAGCAGTGAGGCAGCGGGGGGTGGAGAGACCCAGTACTTC	CASSEAAGGGETQYF
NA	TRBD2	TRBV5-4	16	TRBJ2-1	TGTGCCAGCAGCCTAGCGGGGGGCTACTCCTACAATGAGCAGTTCTTC	CASSLAGGYSYNEQFF
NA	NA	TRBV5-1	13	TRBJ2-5	TGCGCCAGCTACTATTTCAGAGGGGAGACCCAGTACTTC	CASYYFRGETQYF
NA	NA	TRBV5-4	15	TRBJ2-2	TGTGCCAGCAGCTCCCCCTCGGACGGGAGAGGGGAGCTGTTTTTT	CASSSPSDGRGELFF
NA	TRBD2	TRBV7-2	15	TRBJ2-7	TGTGCCAGCAGCTTGGGCGGGAGCCGCTCCTACGAGCAGTACTTC	CASSLGGSRSYEQYF
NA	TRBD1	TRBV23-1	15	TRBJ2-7	TGCGCCAGCAGTCAATCAGGGCAGGGGGCCTACGAGCAGTACTTC	CASSQSGQGAYEQYF
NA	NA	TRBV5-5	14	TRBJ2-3	TGTGCCAGCAGCTTGGGGGGCCAGATTGATACGCAGTATTTT	CASSLGGQIDTQYF
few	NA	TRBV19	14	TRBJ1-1	TGTGCCAGTAGCTCCGGGACAAGCGTTGGTGAAGCTTTCTTT	CASSSGTSVGEAFF
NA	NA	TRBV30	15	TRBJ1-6	TGTGCCTGGAGTGGGAGGACGGCCTATAATTCACCCCTCCACTTT	CAWSGRTAYNSPLHF
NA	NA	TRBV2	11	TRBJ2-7	TGTGCCAGCTTACAGTTATACGAGCAGTACTTC	CASLQLYEQYF
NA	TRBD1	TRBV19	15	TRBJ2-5	TGTGCCAGTAGCGACACCAGGGGGAGCTTTGAGACCCAGTACTTC	CASSDTRGSFETQYF
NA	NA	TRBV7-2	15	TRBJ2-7	TGTGCCAGCAGCTTAGAAGGCAGGTATTCCCACGAGCAGTACTTC	CASSLEGRYSHEQYF
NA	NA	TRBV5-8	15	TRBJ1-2	TGTGCCAGCAGCTTGGGGGCTGGGGGAGGCTATGGCTACACCTTC	CASSLGAGGGYGYTF
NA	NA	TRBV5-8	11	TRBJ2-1	TGTGCCAGCAGCTTGAGCACCGAGCAGTTCTTC	CASSLSTEQFF
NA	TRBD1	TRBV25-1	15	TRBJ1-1	TGTGCCAGCATGAGACAGGGGGCACGACAACGCATGACTTTCTTT	CASMRQGARQRMTFF
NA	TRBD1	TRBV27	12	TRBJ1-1	TGTGCCAGCAGTGACAGGGGGGCTGAAGCTTTCTTT	CASSDRGAEAFF